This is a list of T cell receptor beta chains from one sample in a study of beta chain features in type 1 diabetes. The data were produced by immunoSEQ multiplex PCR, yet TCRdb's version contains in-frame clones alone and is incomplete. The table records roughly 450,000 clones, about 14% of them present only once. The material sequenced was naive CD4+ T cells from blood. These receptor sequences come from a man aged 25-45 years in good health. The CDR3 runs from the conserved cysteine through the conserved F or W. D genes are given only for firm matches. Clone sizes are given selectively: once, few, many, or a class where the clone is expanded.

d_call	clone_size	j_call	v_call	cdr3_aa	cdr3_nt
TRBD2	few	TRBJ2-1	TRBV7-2	CASSLSRETFYEQFF	TGTGCCAGCAGCTTATCGCGGGAGACGTTCTATGAGCAGTTCTTC
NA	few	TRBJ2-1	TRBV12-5	CASGLDQFF	TGTGCTAGTGGTTTGGATCAGTTCTTC
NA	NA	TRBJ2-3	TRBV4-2	CASSQDTQYF	TGTGCCAGCAGCCAAGATACGCAGTATTTT
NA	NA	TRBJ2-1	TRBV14	CASSLLRGGEQFF	TGTGCCAGCAGCCTTCTCCGGGGTGGTGAGCAGTTCTTC
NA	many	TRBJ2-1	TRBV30	CAWSVQEGYEQFF	TGTGCCTGGAGTGTACAAGAGGGTTATGAGCAGTTCTTC
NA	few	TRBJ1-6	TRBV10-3	CAISDGRANSPLHF	TGTGCCATCAGTGACGGCAGGGCTAATTCACCCCTCCACTTT
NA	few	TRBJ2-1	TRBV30	CAWSASTKQFF	TGTGCCTGGAGTGCATCGACGAAGCAGTTCTTC
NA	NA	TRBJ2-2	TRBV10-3	CAITDFGDTGELFF	TGTGCCATCACAGATTTTGGAGACACCGGGGAGCTGTTTTTT
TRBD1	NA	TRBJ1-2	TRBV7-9	CASSLPTGAYGYTF	TGTGCCAGCAGCTTACCGACAGGGGCTTATGGCTACACCTTC
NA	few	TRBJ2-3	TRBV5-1	CASSFGRKSTDTQYF	TGCGCCAGCAGCTTCGGGCGGAAAAGCACAGATACGCAGTATTTT
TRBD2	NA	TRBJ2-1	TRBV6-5	CASSYSSGSGYEQFF	TGTGCCAGCAGTTACTCTAGCGGGAGTGGCTATGAGCAGTTCTTC
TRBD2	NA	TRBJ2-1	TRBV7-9	CASSAQTSGSWNEQFF	TGTGCCAGCAGCGCCCAGACTAGCGGGAGTTGGAATGAGCAGTTCTTC
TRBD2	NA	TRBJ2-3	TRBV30	CAWSQPSGRGTDTQYF	TGTGCCTGGAGCCAACCCAGCGGGAGGGGAACAGATACGCAGTATTTT
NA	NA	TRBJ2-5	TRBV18	CASAPRATGQETQYF	TGTGCCAGCGCACCACGGGCGACAGGCCAAGAGACCCAGTACTTC
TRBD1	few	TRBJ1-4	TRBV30	CAWSSGTEEKLFF	TGTGCCTGGAGTTCCGGGACAGAGGAAAAACTGTTTTTT
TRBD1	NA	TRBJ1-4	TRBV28	CASSPLDRGGEKLFF	TGTGCCAGCAGCCCCTTGGACAGGGGAGGGGAAAAACTGTTTTTT
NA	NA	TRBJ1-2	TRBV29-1	CSVEAPNGYGYTF	TGCAGCGTTGAAGCACCGAACGGCTATGGCTACACCTTC
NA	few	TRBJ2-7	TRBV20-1	CSARIEGEQYF	TGCAGTGCTAGGATCGAGGGCGAGCAGTACTTC
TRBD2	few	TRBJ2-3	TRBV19	CASSILAGSSTDTQYF	TGTGCCAGTAGTATCCTAGCGGGATCCAGCACAGATACGCAGTATTTT
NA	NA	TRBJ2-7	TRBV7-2	CATRPQRVGYEQYF	TGTGCCACCCGGCCGCAAAGGGTGGGCTACGAGCAGTACTTC
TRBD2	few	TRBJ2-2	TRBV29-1	CSVAGGPNTGELFF	TGCAGCGTTGCGGGAGGCCCGAACACCGGGGAGCTGTTTTTT
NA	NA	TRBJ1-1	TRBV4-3	CASSQSPVAYSNTEAFF	TGCGCCAGCAGCCAATCCCCCGTGGCTTACAGCAACACTGAAGCTTTCTTT
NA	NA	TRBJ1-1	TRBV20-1	CSARATEAFF	TGCAGTGCTAGAGCCACTGAAGCTTTCTTT
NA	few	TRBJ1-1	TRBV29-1	CSGALVEAFF	TGCAGCGGGGCTCTAGTGGAAGCTTTCTTT
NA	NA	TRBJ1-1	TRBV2	CASTPSQGLTEAFF	TGTGCCAGCACTCCCTCGCAGGGCCTCACTGAAGCTTTCTTT
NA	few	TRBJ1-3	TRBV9	CASSGGGPTGNTIYF	TGTGCCAGCAGCGGCGGGGGTCCTACTGGAAACACCATATATTTT
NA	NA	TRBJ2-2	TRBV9	CASSVTAGELFF	TGTGCCAGCAGCGTTACCGCCGGGGAGCTGTTTTTT
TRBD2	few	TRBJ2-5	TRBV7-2	CASSLASGGLETQYF	TGTGCCAGCAGCTTAGCGAGCGGGGGTCTAGAGACCCAGTACTTC
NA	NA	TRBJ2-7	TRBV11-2	CASTRRSSYEQYF	TGTGCCAGCACCCGACGCTCCTCCTACGAGCAGTACTTC
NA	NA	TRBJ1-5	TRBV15	CATSPNPGQPQHF	TGTGCCACCAGCCCTAACCCTGGTCAGCCCCAGCATTTT
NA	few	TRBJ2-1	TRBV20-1	CSVGSYNEQFF	TGCAGTGTTGGCTCTTACAATGAGCAGTTCTTC
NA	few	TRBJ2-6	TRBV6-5	CASRLQGAGANVLTF	TGTGCCAGCAGATTACAGGGAGCTGGGGCCAACGTCCTGACTTTC